The subject of this entry is one TCR beta chain. Trimming shortened V by 5 bases and J by 4 bases, and 24 bases separated the two germline ends. CDR1 is SGHNT, CDR2 YYREEE, per germline (reference sequence). The CDR3 extends over 18 amino acids. The data derive from a study of blood T cell repertoires in COVID-19. About the study: Acute and convalescent COVID-19 samples came from the United States, Italy and Spain. Nucleic acid was either cDNA or gDNA, and it came from T cells, B-cell-depleted T cells, or PBMCs.

As processed by the authors: Amplified reference gene primers provided the basis for estimating nucleated cell counts. Libraries were prepared by immunoSEQ multiplex PCR; TCRdb keeps only in-frame clonotypes and omits some of them. Clonal size and the V and J genes are those of that table, whereas D and trimming came from the DNA. The sample has tens of thousands of clones; 80% are singletons. The sample comprised peripheral blood. The genes are TRBV5-4 and TRBJ2-2, with TRBD2 as a possible D gene (5 bases). The TCR comes from a woman of 80 years or more with active or convalescent COVID-19. The CDR3 is CASSFPRQQGGITGELFF. For the CDR3, the DNA is TGTGCCAGCAGTTTCCCGAGGCAGCAAGGAGGAATCACCGGGGAGCTGTTTTTT. Filled out from reference TRBV5-4 and TRBJ2-2, the complete variable domain reads ETGVTQSPTHLIKTRGQQVTLRCSSQSGHNTVSWYQQALGQGPQFIFQYYREEENGRGNFPPRFSGLQFPNYSSELNVNALELDDSALYLCASSFPRQQGGITGELFFGEGSRLTVL.